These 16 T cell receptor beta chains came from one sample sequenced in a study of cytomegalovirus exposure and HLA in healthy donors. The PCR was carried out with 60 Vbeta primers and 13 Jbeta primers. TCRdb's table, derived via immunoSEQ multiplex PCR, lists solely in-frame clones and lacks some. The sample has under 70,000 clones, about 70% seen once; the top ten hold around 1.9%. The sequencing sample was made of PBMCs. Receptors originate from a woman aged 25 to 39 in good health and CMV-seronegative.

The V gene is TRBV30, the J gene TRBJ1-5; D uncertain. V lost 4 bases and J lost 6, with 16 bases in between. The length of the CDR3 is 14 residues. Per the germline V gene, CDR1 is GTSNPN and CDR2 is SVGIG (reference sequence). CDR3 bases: TGTGCCTGGACCGCAGAGGGAGAGGGTCAGCCCCAGCATTTT. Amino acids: CAWTAEGEGQPQHF.

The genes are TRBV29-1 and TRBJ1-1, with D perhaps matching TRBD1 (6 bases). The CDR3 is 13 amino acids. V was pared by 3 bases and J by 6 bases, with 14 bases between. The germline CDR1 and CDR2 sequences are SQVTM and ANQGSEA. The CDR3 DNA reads TGCAGCGTTGAGAGCTACAGGGAATCTGAAGCTTTCTTT. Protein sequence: CSVESYRESEAFF. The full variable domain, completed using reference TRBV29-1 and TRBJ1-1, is SAVISQKPSRDICQRGTSLTIQCQVDSQVTMMFWYRQQPGQSLTLIATANQGSEATYESGFVIDKFPISRPNLTFSTLTVSNMSPEDSSIYLCSVESYRESEAFFGQGTRLTVV.

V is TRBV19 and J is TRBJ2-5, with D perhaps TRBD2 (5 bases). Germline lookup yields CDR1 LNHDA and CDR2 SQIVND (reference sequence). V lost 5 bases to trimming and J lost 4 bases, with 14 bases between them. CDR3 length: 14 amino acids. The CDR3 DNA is TGTGCCAGTAGTGCCTGGGGAGCGGTAGAGACCCAGTACTTC. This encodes CASSAWGAVETQYF.

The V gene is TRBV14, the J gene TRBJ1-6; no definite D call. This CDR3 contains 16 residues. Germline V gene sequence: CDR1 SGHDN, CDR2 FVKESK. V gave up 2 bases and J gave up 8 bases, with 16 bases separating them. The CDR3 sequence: CASSQMRFRQDSPLHF. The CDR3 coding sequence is TGTGCCAGCAGCCAAATGAGGTTTAGGCAAGATTCACCCCTCCACTTT.

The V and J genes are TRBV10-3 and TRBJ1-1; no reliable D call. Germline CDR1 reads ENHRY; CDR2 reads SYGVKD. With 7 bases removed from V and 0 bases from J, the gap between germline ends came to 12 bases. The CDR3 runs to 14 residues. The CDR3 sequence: CAITKGDMNTEAFF. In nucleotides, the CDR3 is TGTGCCATCACCAAGGGAGATATGAACACTGAAGCTTTCTTT.

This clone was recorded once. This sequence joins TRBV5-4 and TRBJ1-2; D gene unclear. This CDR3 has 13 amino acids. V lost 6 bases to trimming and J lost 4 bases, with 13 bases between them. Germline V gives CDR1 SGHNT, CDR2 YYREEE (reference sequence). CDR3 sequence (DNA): TGTGCCAGCAACCTAATGTGGGCCTATGGCTACACCTTC. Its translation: CASNLMWAYGYTF.

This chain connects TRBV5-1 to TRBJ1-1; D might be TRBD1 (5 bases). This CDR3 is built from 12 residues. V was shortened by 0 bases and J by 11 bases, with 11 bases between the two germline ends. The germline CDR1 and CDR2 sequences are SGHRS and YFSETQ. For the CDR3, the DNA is TGCGCCAGCAGCTTGGTGGGGGGAGAGGCTTTCTTT. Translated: CASSLVGGEAFF.

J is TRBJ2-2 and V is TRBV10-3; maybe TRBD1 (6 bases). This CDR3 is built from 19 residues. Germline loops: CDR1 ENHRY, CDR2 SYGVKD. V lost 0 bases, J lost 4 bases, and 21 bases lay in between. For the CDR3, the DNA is TGTGCCATCAGTGAGTCTAGACAAGGAAGGGGCAGGGGCACCGGGGAGCTGTTTTTT. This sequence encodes CAISESRQGRGRGTGELFF.

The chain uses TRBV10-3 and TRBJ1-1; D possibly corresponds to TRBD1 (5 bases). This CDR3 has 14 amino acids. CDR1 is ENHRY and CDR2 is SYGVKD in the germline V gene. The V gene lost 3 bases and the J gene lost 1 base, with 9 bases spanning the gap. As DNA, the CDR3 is TGTGCCATCAGTGACCAGGGAACGAACACTGAAGCTTTCTTT. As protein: CAISDQGTNTEAFF.

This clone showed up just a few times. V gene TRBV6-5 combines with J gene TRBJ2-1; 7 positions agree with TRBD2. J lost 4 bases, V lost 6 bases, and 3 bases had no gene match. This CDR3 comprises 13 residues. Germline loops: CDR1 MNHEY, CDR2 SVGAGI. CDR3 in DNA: TGTGCCAGCAGCCTAGCGGATTACAATGAGCAGTTCTTC. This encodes CASSLADYNEQFF.

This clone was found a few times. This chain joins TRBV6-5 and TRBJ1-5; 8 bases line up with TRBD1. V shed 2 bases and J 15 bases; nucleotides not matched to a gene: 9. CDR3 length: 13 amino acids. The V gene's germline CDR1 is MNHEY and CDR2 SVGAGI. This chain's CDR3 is CASSYGDRPSPHF. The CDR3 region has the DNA TGTGCCAGCAGTTACGGGGACAGGCCGTCACCGCATTTT.

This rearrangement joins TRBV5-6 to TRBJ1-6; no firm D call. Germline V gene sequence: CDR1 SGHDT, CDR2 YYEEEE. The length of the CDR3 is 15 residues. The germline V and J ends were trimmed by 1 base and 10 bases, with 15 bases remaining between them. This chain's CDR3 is CASSLSTNAESPLHF. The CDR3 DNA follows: TGTGCCAGCAGCTTGTCTACCAATGCTGAGTCACCCCTCCACTTT.

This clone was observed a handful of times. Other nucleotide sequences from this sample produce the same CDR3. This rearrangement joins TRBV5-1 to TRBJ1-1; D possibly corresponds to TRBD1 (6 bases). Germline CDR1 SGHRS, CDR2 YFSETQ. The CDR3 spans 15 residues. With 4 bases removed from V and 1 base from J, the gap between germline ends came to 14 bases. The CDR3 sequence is CASSLLTGRNTEAFF. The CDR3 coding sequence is TGCGCCAGCAGCCTCCTTACAGGGAGGAACACTGAAGCTTTCTTT.

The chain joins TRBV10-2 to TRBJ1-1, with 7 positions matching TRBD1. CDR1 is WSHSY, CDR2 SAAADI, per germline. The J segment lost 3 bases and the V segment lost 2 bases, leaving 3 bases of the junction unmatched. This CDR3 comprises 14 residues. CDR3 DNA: TGCGCCAGCAGTGAGAAGGGGGCGGACACTGAAGCTTTCTTT. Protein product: CASSEKGADTEAFF.

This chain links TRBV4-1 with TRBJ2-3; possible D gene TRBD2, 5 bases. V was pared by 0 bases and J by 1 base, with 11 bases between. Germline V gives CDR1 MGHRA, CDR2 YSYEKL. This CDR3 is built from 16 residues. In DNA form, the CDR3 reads TGCGCCAGCAGCCAAGAAAGTGGGCGGGGCACAGATACGCAGTATTTT. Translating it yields CASSQESGRGTDTQYF.

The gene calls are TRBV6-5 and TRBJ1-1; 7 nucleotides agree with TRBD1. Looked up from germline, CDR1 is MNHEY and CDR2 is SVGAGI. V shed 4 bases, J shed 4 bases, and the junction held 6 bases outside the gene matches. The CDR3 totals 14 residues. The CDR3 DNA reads TGTGCCAGCAGTTCCGGGACAGTTAGCACTGAAGCTTTCTTT. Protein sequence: CASSSGTVSTEAFF.